This is a list of T cell receptor beta chains from one sample in a study of CD8+ T cells in alopecia areata. Clones were sequenced by immunoSEQ multiplex PCR, and TCRdb holds only the in-frame ones, with some missing. The repertoire consists of hundreds of thousands of clones, with more than 55% occurring once and the leading ten covering about 1.2%. Sequences were derived from CD4+ T cells sorted from blood, sampled at approximately week 42, from a patient treated with tofacitinib. These receptors all come from a human donor with alopecia areata. The CDR3 runs from the conserved cysteine through the conserved F or W. Each record gives: clone size, J gene, V gene, D gene, CDR3 DNA, CDR3 protein. D genes are given only for firm matches. Where a row states a size, it is once, few, many or the class of an expanded clone; other rows omit it.

clone_size: -
j_call: TRBJ1-4
v_call: TRBV5-6
d_call: -
cdr3_nt: TGTGCCAGCAGCTTGAGCCAGCGAGGCGAAAAACTGTTTTTT
cdr3_aa: CASSLSQRGEKLFF

clone_size: -
j_call: TRBJ2-7
v_call: TRBV6-1
d_call: -
cdr3_nt: TGTGCCAGCAGTCTAACAGGGTCCTACGAGCAGTACTTC
cdr3_aa: CASSLTGSYEQYF

clone_size: few
j_call: TRBJ1-1
v_call: TRBV4-3
d_call: -
cdr3_nt: TGCGCCAGCAGCCAAGAGGTGACTTCTCAAGCTTTCTTT
cdr3_aa: CASSQEVTSQAFF

clone_size: -
j_call: TRBJ2-7
v_call: TRBV29-1
d_call: TRBD2
cdr3_nt: TGCAGCGTTGTAGCGGGCACCTACGAGCAGTACTTC
cdr3_aa: CSVVAGTYEQYF

clone_size: -
j_call: TRBJ2-3
v_call: TRBV30
d_call: -
cdr3_nt: TGTGCCTGGAGTGTTCTATCCCAGTTGGATACGCAGTATTTT
cdr3_aa: CAWSVLSQLDTQYF

clone_size: -
j_call: TRBJ1-6
v_call: TRBV15
d_call: -
cdr3_nt: TGTGCCACCAGCAGGGGATCCCGGGATTCACCCCTCCACTTT
cdr3_aa: CATSRGSRDSPLHF

clone_size: few
j_call: TRBJ2-1
v_call: TRBV14
d_call: TRBD2
cdr3_nt: TGTGCCAGCAGCCAACGGGGCGGGGGGCATGACAATGAGCAGTTCTTC
cdr3_aa: CASSQRGGGHDNEQFF

clone_size: -
j_call: TRBJ2-7
v_call: TRBV18
d_call: -
cdr3_nt: TGTGCCAGCTCGGATGATAATAGATACGAGCAGTACTTC
cdr3_aa: CASSDDNRYEQYF

clone_size: few
j_call: TRBJ2-5
v_call: TRBV10-3
d_call: -
cdr3_nt: TGTGCCACGAGCCGGACAAGACAAGAGACCCAGTACTTC
cdr3_aa: CATSRTRQETQYF

clone_size: -
j_call: TRBJ2-7
v_call: TRBV29-1
d_call: -
cdr3_nt: TGCAGCGCGGGACACCAAAGCTCCTACGAGCAGTACTTC
cdr3_aa: CSAGHQSSYEQYF

clone_size: -
j_call: TRBJ2-7
v_call: TRBV30
d_call: TRBD2
cdr3_nt: TGTGCCTGGAGTGTATCGGCTAGCGGGGGCGAGCAGTACTTC
cdr3_aa: CAWSVSASGGEQYF

clone_size: few
j_call: TRBJ2-2
v_call: TRBV29-1
d_call: TRBD2
cdr3_nt: TGCAGCGTGGGACTAAACACCGGGGAGCTGTTTTTT
cdr3_aa: CSVGLNTGELFF

clone_size: many
j_call: TRBJ1-2
v_call: TRBV7-6
d_call: -
cdr3_nt: TGTGCCAGCAGCTTAGATACAGGGCTAACCTATGGCTACACCTTC
cdr3_aa: CASSLDTGLTYGYTF

clone_size: once
j_call: TRBJ2-2
v_call: TRBV15
d_call: TRBD1
cdr3_nt: TGTGCCACCAGCACCAGACAGGGGACCGGGGAGCTGTTTTTT
cdr3_aa: CATSTRQGTGELFF

clone_size: -
j_call: TRBJ2-2
v_call: TRBV29-1
d_call: TRBD2
cdr3_nt: TGCAGCGCCGGGACTAGACACACCGGGGAGCTGTTTTTT
cdr3_aa: CSAGTRHTGELFF

clone_size: few
j_call: TRBJ2-3
v_call: TRBV4-1
d_call: TRBD2
cdr3_nt: TGCGCCAGCGGGAAGGGGTTAGCGGGGCCCACAGATACGCAGTATTTT
cdr3_aa: CASGKGLAGPTDTQYF

clone_size: -
j_call: TRBJ1-2
v_call: TRBV10-3
d_call: TRBD1
cdr3_nt: TGTGCCATCAAAGGACAGGGGGCAGGTGGCTACACCTTC
cdr3_aa: CAIKGQGAGGYTF

clone_size: -
j_call: TRBJ2-2
v_call: TRBV5-1
d_call: -
cdr3_nt: TGCGCCAGCAGCTTGAAAGGCATCGGGGAGCTGTTTTTT
cdr3_aa: CASSLKGIGELFF

clone_size: -
j_call: TRBJ2-7
v_call: TRBV7-2
d_call: -
cdr3_nt: TGTGCCAGCAGCTTAGTAGGGCGGGGCGAGCAGTACTTC
cdr3_aa: CASSLVGRGEQYF

clone_size: -
j_call: TRBJ1-2
v_call: TRBV4-3
d_call: -
cdr3_nt: TGCGCCAGCAGCCAAGCCGGGACACCTATCAATGGCTACACCTTC
cdr3_aa: CASSQAGTPINGYTF

clone_size: -
j_call: TRBJ1-1
v_call: TRBV5-1
d_call: -
cdr3_nt: TGCGCCAGCAGCCCGCGTGGGGAATTGAACACTGAAGCTTTCTTT
cdr3_aa: CASSPRGELNTEAFF

clone_size: -
j_call: TRBJ1-5
v_call: TRBV30
d_call: -
cdr3_nt: TGTGCCTGGAACGGGGGGGCGAATCAGCCCCAGCATTTT
cdr3_aa: CAWNGGANQPQHF

clone_size: -
j_call: TRBJ2-7
v_call: TRBV15
d_call: TRBD1
cdr3_nt: TGTGCCACCAGCAGAGCTGACAGGGGCAACGAGCAGTACTTC
cdr3_aa: CATSRADRGNEQYF

clone_size: once
j_call: TRBJ2-7
v_call: TRBV2
d_call: -
cdr3_nt: TGTGCCAGCAGTGTACAGGGCTACGAGCAGTACTTC
cdr3_aa: CASSVQGYEQYF

clone_size: -
j_call: TRBJ1-2
v_call: TRBV30
d_call: -
cdr3_nt: TGTGCCTGGAGTGAGACAGGACGCTATGGCTACACCTTC
cdr3_aa: CAWSETGRYGYTF

clone_size: -
j_call: TRBJ2-2
v_call: TRBV7-3
d_call: -
cdr3_nt: TGTGCCAGCAGCTTACAACCACCGAACACCGGGGAGCTGTTTTTT
cdr3_aa: CASSLQPPNTGELFF

clone_size: -
j_call: TRBJ1-2
v_call: TRBV2
d_call: TRBD1
cdr3_nt: TGTGCCAGCATCGTTGGGACAGACTATGGCTACACCTTC
cdr3_aa: CASIVGTDYGYTF

clone_size: -
j_call: TRBJ1-2
v_call: TRBV30
d_call: -
cdr3_nt: TGTGCCTGGAGTCGCACAACGGACGGTCTAGGGGGCTACACCTTC
cdr3_aa: CAWSRTTDGLGGYTF

clone_size: -
j_call: TRBJ1-4
v_call: TRBV5-1
d_call: TRBD1
cdr3_nt: TGCGCCAGCAGCCTCGACAGGGAAGGAGAAAAACTGTTTTTT
cdr3_aa: CASSLDREGEKLFF

clone_size: once
j_call: TRBJ2-6
v_call: TRBV29-1
d_call: -
cdr3_nt: TGCAGCGGCTTTACTGGGGCCAACGTCCTGACTTTC
cdr3_aa: CSGFTGANVLTF

clone_size: once
j_call: TRBJ1-2
v_call: TRBV6-5
d_call: -
cdr3_nt: TGTGCCAGCAGTGAGAGGGATCCCGAGGGCTACACCTTC
cdr3_aa: CASSERDPEGYTF

clone_size: -
j_call: TRBJ2-2
v_call: TRBV29-1
d_call: -
cdr3_nt: TGCAGCGTTGACGGGACCGCGAACACCGGGGAGCTGTTTTTT
cdr3_aa: CSVDGTANTGELFF

clone_size: -
j_call: TRBJ2-7
v_call: TRBV7-9
d_call: -
cdr3_nt: TGTGCCAGCAGCTTGTCCAGCGAGCAGTACTTC
cdr3_aa: CASSLSSEQYF

clone_size: -
j_call: TRBJ1-1
v_call: TRBV19
d_call: -
cdr3_nt: TGTGCCAGTAGAGGTTTGGACATTGAAGCTTTCTTT
cdr3_aa: CASRGLDIEAFF

clone_size: once
j_call: TRBJ2-2
v_call: TRBV5-4
d_call: -
cdr3_nt: TGTGCCAGCAGCTTGAAAGCAGGCCCAAGGAACACCGGGGAGCTGTTTTTT
cdr3_aa: CASSLKAGPRNTGELFF

clone_size: -
j_call: TRBJ2-5
v_call: TRBV30
d_call: -
cdr3_nt: TGTGCCTGGAGGATACAGGGGGGGGAGACCCAGTACTTC
cdr3_aa: CAWRIQGGETQYF

clone_size: -
j_call: TRBJ1-1
v_call: TRBV29-1
d_call: -
cdr3_nt: TGCAGCGTAGCTCCGATGGGGAACACTGAAGCTTTCTTT
cdr3_aa: CSVAPMGNTEAFF

clone_size: many
j_call: TRBJ2-6
v_call: TRBV18
d_call: -
cdr3_nt: TGTGCCAGCTCACCACCGGGTATCTCTGGGGCCAACGTCCTGACTTTC
cdr3_aa: CASSPPGISGANVLTF

clone_size: -
j_call: TRBJ2-3
v_call: TRBV7-7
d_call: -
cdr3_nt: TGTGCCAGCAGCTACACCAGGGGAGGTACGCAGTATTTT
cdr3_aa: CASSYTRGGTQYF

clone_size: -
j_call: TRBJ2-3
v_call: TRBV2
d_call: -
cdr3_nt: TGTGCCAGCAGAGGGGTCAGGACCAGCACAGATACGCAGTATTTT
cdr3_aa: CASRGVRTSTDTQYF

clone_size: -
j_call: TRBJ1-2
v_call: TRBV30
d_call: -
cdr3_nt: TGTGCCTGGAGTGTACTCCAGGCTGGCTACACCTTC
cdr3_aa: CAWSVLQAGYTF

clone_size: -
j_call: TRBJ2-5
v_call: TRBV2
d_call: -
cdr3_nt: TGTGCCAGCAGTGTCAGTCCACCGCCGGGCCAAGTGAGGGAGACCCAGTACTTC
cdr3_aa: CASSVSPPPGQVRETQYF

clone_size: -
j_call: TRBJ1-3
v_call: TRBV29-1
d_call: -
cdr3_nt: TGCAGCGTTGAGTACTCTGGAAACACCATATATTTT
cdr3_aa: CSVEYSGNTIYF

clone_size: -
j_call: TRBJ1-2
v_call: TRBV29-1
d_call: -
cdr3_nt: TGCAGCTCCTACCAACAGGGTGGCGATGGCTACACCTTC
cdr3_aa: CSSYQQGGDGYTF

clone_size: -
j_call: TRBJ1-1
v_call: TRBV7-2
d_call: -
cdr3_nt: TGTGCCAGCAGCTTAGCGCTGAGGTCGGGGAACACTGAAGCTTTCTTT
cdr3_aa: CASSLALRSGNTEAFF

clone_size: -
j_call: TRBJ2-3
v_call: TRBV7-2
d_call: TRBD2
cdr3_nt: TGTGCCAGCAGTCCCGACCCCCGACTAGCGGGGGGAGATACGCAGTATTTT
cdr3_aa: CASSPDPRLAGGDTQYF

clone_size: -
j_call: TRBJ1-5
v_call: TRBV5-6
d_call: -
cdr3_nt: TGTGCCAGCAGCTTGGCAAGTCAGCCCCAGCATTTT
cdr3_aa: CASSLASQPQHF

clone_size: -
j_call: TRBJ2-7
v_call: TRBV29-1
d_call: -
cdr3_nt: TGCAGCGTTGTAGGGCAGGCAGCCTACGAGCAGTACTTC
cdr3_aa: CSVVGQAAYEQYF

clone_size: -
j_call: TRBJ1-2
v_call: TRBV5-6
d_call: -
cdr3_nt: TGTGCCAGCATTAAGGGGCGCGACTATGGCTACACCTTC
cdr3_aa: CASIKGRDYGYTF

clone_size: -
j_call: TRBJ2-3
v_call: TRBV29-1
d_call: TRBD1
cdr3_nt: TGCAGCGTTGTGGGGGACAGGGGGCGCGGCACAGATACGCAGTATTTT
cdr3_aa: CSVVGDRGRGTDTQYF

clone_size: -
j_call: TRBJ1-5
v_call: TRBV7-2
d_call: -
cdr3_nt: TGTGCCAGCAGCTTAATGGGGGGTATGAGCAATCAGCCCCAGCATTTT
cdr3_aa: CASSLMGGMSNQPQHF

clone_size: -
j_call: TRBJ1-2
v_call: TRBV15
d_call: TRBD1
cdr3_nt: TGTGCCACCAGCTCAAGGACAGGCCCAGCTAACTATGGCTACACCTTC
cdr3_aa: CATSSRTGPANYGYTF

clone_size: -
j_call: TRBJ2-1
v_call: TRBV30
d_call: -
cdr3_nt: TGTGCCTGGGGGAGAGGGCCCATTAATGAGCAGTTCTTC
cdr3_aa: CAWGRGPINEQFF

clone_size: -
j_call: TRBJ2-3
v_call: TRBV5-1
d_call: -
cdr3_nt: TGCGCCAGCAGCTTGAGGGGAACCTCCACAGATACGCAGTATTTT
cdr3_aa: CASSLRGTSTDTQYF

clone_size: few
j_call: TRBJ1-2
v_call: TRBV9
d_call: -
cdr3_nt: TGTGCCAGCAGCGTAGATAAGGACGGCTATGGCTACACCTTC
cdr3_aa: CASSVDKDGYGYTF

clone_size: -
j_call: TRBJ2-1
v_call: TRBV5-1
d_call: -
cdr3_nt: TGCGCCAGCAGCTCAGGGGGGATCAATGAGCAGTTCTTC
cdr3_aa: CASSSGGINEQFF

clone_size: -
j_call: TRBJ1-6
v_call: TRBV2
d_call: -
cdr3_nt: TGTGCCAGCAGTGTCTTCAGGTCCGACGCTTACCCGACACCCCTCCACTTT
cdr3_aa: CASSVFRSDAYPTPLHF